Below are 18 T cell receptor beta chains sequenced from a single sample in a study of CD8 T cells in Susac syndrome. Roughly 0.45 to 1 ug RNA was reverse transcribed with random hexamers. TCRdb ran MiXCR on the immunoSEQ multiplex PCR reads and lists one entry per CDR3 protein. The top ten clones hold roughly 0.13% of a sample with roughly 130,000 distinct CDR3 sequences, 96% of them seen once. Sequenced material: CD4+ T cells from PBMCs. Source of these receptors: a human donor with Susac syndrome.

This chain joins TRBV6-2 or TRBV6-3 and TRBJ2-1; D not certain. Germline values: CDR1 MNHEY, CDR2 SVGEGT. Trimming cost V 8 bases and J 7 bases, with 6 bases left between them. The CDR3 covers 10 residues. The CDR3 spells CASARNEQFF. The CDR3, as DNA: TGTGCCAGCGCCCGTAATGAGCAGTTCTTC.

This CDR3 reads CASSQNSGPLNEQFF. The CDR3 DNA follows: TGTGCCAGCAGTCAAAATAGCGGCCCCTTAAATGAGCAGTTCTTC. The chain is built from TRBV7-9 and TRBJ2-1, with a weak D call TRBD2 (6 bases). There are 15 residues in the CDR3. With 6 bases removed from V and 7 bases from J, the gap between germline ends came to 19 bases. Germline loops: CDR1 SEHNR, CDR2 FQNEAQ (reference sequence).

As DNA, the CDR3 is TGTGCCAGCAGCGCTAACACAGGGTCCGGGGAGCTGTTTTTT. Protein product: CASSANTGSGELFF. The chain has TRBV5-6 and TRBJ2-2; TRBD1 is a possible D gene (6 bases). The germline V gene encodes CDR1 SGHDT and CDR2 YYEEEE. V lost 4 bases, J lost 6 bases, and 13 bases lay in between. The CDR3 loop spans 14 amino acids.

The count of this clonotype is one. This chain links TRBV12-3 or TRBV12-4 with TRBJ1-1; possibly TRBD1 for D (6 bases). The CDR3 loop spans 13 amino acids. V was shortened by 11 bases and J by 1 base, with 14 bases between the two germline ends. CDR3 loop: CAREDSPNTEAFF. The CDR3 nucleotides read TGTGCCCGAGAGGACAGTCCGAACACTGAAGCTTTCTTT.

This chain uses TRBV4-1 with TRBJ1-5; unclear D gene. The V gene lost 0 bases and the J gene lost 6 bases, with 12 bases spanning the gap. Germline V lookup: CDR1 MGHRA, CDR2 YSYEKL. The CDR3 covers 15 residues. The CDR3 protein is CASSQDPRATQPQHF. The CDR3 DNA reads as TGCGCCAGCAGCCAAGATCCCCGGGCAACTCAGCCCCAGCATTTT.

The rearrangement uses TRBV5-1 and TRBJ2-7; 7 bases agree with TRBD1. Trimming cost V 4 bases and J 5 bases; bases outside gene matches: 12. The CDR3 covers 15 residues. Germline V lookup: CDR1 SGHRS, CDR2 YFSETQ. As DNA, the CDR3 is TGCGCCAGCAGCGCCACCGGGACAGAAAGGCACGAGCAGTACTTC. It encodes CASSATGTERHEQYF.

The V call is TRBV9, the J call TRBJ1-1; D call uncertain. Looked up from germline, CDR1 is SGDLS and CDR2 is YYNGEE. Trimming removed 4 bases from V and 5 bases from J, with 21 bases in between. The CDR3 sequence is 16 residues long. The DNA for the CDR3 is TGTGCCAGCAGCCCCGAAATCTTAAGGGAGAGAACTGAAGCTTTCTTT. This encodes CASSPEILRERTEAFF. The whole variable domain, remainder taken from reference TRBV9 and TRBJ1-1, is DSGVTQTPKHLITATGQRVTLRCSPRSGDLSVYWYQQSLDQGLQFLIQYYNGEERAKGNILERFSAQQFPDLHSELNLSSLELGDSALYFCASSPEILRERTEAFFGQGTRLTVV.

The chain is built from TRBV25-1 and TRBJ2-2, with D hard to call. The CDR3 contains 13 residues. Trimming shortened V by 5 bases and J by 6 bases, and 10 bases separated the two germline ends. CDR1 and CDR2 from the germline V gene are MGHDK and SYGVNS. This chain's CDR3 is CASSRAGAGELFF. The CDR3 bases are TGTGCCAGCAGTAGGGCCGGCGCCGGGGAGCTGTTTTTT.

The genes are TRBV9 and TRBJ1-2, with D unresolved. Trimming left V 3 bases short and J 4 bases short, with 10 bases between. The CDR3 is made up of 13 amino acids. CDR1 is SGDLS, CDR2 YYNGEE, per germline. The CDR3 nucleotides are TGTGCCAGCAGCGCGGGAGGAACCTATGGCTACACCTTC. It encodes CASSAGGTYGYTF.

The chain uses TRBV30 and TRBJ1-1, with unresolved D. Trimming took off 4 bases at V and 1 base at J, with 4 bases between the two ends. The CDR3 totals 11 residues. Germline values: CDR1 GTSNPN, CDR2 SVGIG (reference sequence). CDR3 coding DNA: TGTGCCTGGACCAGGAACACTGAAGCTTTCTTT. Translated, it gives CAWTRNTEAFF.

CDR3 nucleotide sequence: TGTGCCAGCAGGCGCTCCACAGATAGCAATCAGCCCCAGCATTTT. This translates into CASRRSTDSNQPQHF. This sequence joins TRBV6-6 and TRBJ1-5; D is uncertain. Germline CDR1 MNHNY, CDR2 SVGAGI (reference sequence). V was pared by 6 bases and J by 0 bases, with 12 bases between. CDR3 size: 15 residues.

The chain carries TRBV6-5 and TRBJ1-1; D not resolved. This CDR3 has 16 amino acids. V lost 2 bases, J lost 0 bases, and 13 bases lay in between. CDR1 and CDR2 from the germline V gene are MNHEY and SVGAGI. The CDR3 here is CASSYIASAVNTEAFF. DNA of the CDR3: TGTGCCAGCAGTTACATAGCCTCGGCAGTGAACACTGAAGCTTTCTTT.

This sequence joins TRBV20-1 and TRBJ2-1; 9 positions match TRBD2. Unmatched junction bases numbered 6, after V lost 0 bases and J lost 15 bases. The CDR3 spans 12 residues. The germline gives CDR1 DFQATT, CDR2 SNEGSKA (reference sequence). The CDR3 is CSAREAGGRSFF. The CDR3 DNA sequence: TGCAGTGCTAGAGAAGCGGGAGGCCGATCGTTCTTC.

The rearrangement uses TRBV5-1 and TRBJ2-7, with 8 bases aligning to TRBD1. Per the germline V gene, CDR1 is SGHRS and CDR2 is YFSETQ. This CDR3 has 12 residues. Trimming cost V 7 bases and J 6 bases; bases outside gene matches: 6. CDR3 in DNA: TGCGCCAGCGGACAGGGATCAGGCGAGCAGTACTTC. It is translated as CASGQGSGEQYF.

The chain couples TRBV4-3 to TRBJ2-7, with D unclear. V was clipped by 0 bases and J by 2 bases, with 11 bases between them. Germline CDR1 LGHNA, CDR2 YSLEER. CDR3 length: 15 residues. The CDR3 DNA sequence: TGCGCCAGCAGCCAAGACGGTACCCTTACCTACGAGCAGTACTTC. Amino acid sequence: CASSQDGTLTYEQYF.

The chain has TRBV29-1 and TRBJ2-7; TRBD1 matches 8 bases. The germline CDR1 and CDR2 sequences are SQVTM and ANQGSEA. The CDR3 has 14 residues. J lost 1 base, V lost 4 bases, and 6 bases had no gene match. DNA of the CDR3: TGCAGCGTTGTTGTCCGGACAGGGTCCTACGAGCAGTACTTC. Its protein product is CSVVVRTGSYEQYF.

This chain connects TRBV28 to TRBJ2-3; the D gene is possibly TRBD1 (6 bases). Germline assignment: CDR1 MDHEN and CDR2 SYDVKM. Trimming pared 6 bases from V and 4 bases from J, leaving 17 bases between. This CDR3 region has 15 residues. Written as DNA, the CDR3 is TGTGCCAGCAGGGAGACCACGGGACACCCAGATACGCAGTATTTT. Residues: CASRETTGHPDTQYF.

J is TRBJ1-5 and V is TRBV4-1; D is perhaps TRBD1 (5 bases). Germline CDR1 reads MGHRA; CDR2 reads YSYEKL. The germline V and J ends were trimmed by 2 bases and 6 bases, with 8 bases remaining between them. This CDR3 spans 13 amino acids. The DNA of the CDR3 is TGCGCCAGCAGCCAAAGGGACTCTCAGCCCCAGCATTTT. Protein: CASSQRDSQPQHF.